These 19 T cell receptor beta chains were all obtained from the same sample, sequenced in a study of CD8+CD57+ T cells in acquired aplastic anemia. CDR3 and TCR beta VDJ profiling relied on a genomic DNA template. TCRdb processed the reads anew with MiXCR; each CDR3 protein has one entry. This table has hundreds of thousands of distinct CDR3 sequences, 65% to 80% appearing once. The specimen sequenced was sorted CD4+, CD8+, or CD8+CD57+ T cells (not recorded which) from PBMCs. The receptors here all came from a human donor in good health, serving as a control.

The CDR3 reads CASSQHEGSSPLHF. CDR3 DNA: TGTGCCAGCAGCCAGCATGAAGGAAGTTCACCCCTCCACTTT. V and J are TRBV6-1 and TRBJ1-6; D call uncertain. Germline values: CDR1 MNHNS, CDR2 SASEGT. V dropped 6 bases and J dropped 9 bases, with 15 bases sitting between them. The CDR3 spans 14 residues.

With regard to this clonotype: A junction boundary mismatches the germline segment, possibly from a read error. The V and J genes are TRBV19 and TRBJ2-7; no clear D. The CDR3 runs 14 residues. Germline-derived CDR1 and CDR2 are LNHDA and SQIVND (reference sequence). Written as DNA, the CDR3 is TGTGCCAGTAGTATCCTTAGTAGCTCCTACGAGCAGCACTTC. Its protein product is CASSILSSSYEQHF.

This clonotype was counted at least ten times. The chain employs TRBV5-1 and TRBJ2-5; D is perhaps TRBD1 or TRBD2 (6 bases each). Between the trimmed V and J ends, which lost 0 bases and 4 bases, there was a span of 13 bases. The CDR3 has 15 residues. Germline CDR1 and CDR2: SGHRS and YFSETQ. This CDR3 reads CASSLARGHRETQYF. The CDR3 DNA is TGCGCCAGCAGCTTGGCGCGGGGACACCGAGAGACCCAGTACTTC.

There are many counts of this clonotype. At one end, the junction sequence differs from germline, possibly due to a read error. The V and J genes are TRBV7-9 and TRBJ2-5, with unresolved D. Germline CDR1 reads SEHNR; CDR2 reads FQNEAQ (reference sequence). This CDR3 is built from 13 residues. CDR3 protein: CASSLAGAETQHF. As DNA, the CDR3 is TGTGCCAGCAGCTTAGCGGGTGCCGAGACCCAGCACTTC.

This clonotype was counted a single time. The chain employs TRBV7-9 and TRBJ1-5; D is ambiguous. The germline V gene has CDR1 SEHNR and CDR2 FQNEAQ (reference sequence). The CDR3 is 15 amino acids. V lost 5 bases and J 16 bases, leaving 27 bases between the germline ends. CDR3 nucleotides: TGTGCCAGCAGCCCCCCGACATTCCCTGGCCCTTTCTTTCATTTT. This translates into CASSPPTFPGPFFHF. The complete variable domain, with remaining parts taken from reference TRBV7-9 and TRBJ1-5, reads DTGVSQNPRHKITKRGQNVTFRCDPISEHNRLYWYRQTLGQGPEFLTYFQNEAQLEKSRLLSDRFSAERPKGSFSTLEIQRTEQGDSAMYLCASSPPTFPGPFFHFGDGTRLSIL.

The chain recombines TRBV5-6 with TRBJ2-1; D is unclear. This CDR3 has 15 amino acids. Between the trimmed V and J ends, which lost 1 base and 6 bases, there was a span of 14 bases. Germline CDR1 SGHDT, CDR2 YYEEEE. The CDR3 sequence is CASSLTHNYGNEQFF. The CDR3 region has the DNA TGTGCCAGCAGCTTGACACATAACTATGGCAATGAGCAGTTCTTC.

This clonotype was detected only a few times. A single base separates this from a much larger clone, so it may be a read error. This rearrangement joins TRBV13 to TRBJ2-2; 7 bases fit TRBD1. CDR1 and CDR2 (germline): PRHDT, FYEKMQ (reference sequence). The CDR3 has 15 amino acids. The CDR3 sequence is CASSFSGQNTRELFF. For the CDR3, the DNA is TGTGCCAGCAGTTTCTCGGGACAGAACACCAGGGAGCTGTTTTTT.

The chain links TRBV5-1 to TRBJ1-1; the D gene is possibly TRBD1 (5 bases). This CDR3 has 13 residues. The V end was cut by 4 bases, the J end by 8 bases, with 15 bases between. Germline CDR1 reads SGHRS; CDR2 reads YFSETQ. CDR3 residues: CASSGGLAMEAFF. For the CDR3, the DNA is TGCGCCAGCAGCGGGGGATTAGCGATGGAAGCTTTCTTT.

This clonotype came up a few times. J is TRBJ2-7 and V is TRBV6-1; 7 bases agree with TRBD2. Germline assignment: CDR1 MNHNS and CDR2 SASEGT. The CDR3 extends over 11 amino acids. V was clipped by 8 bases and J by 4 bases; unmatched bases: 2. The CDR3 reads CASGGGYEQYF. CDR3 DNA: TGTGCCAGCGGGGGGGGTTACGAGCAGTACTTC.

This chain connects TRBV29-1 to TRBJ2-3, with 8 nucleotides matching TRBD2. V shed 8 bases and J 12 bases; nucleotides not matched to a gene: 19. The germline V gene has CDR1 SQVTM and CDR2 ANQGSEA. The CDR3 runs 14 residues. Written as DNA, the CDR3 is TGCAGCTCCCGTCGGGGGGGGGAAGACGTTGCTCAGTATTTT. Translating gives CSSRRGGEDVAQYF.

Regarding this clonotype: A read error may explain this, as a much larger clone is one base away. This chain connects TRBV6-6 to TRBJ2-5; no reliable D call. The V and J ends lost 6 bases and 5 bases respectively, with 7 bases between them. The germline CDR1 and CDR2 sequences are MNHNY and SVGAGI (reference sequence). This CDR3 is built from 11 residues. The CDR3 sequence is CASRMWETQYF. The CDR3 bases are TGTGCCAGCAGGATGTGGGAGACCCAGTACTTC.

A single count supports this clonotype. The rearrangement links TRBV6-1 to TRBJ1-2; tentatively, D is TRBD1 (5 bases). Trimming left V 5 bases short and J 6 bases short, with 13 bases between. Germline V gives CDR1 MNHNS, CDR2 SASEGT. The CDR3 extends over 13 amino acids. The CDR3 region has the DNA TGTGCCAGCAGTTACGGGGGAACCGATGGCTACACCTTC. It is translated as CASSYGGTDGYTF.

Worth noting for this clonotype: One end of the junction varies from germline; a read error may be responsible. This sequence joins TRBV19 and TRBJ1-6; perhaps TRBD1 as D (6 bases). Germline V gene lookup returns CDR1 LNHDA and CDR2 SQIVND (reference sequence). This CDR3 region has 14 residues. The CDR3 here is CASSTGAFDEPLLF. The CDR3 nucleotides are TGTGCCAGTAGTACAGGGGCCTTTGACGAACCCCTCCTCTTT. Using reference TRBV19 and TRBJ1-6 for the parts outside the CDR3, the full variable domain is DGGITQSPKYLFRKEGQNVTLSCEQNLNHDAMYWYRQDPGQGLRLIYYSQIVNDFQKGDIAEGYSVSREKKESFPLTVTSAQKNPTAFYLCASSTGAFDEPLLFGNGTRLTVT.

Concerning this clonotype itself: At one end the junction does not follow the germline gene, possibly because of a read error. The CDR3 coding sequence is TGCAGTGCTCTGATGAAAGTGGCGGGGGACTTC. Its translation is CSALMKVAGDF. This chain connects TRBV20-1 to TRBJ2-5; 7 positions match TRBD2. CDR1 is DFQATT and CDR2 is SNEGSKA in the germline V gene (reference sequence). This CDR3 has 11 amino acids.

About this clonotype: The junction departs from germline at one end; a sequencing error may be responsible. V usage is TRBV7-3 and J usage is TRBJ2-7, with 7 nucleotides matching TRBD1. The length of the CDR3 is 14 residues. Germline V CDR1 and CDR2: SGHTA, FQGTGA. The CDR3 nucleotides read TGTGCCAGCAGCCAACAGGGGAACACTGAAGCTTTCTTTTTC. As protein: CASSQQGNTEAFFF.

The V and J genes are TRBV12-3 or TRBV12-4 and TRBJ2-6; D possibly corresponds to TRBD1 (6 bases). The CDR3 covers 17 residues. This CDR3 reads CASGSVGAISGANVLTF. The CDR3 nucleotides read TGTGCTAGTGGCTCGGTGGGGGCCATCTCTGGGGCCAACGTCCTGACTTTC.

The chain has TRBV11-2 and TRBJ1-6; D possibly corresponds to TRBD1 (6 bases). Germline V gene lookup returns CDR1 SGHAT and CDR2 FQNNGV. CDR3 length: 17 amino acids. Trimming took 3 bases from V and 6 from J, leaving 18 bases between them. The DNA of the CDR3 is TGTGCCAGCAGCTTGGATAGCGGGGGGGGGCTTAATTCACCCCTCCACTTT. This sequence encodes CASSLDSGGGLNSPLHF.

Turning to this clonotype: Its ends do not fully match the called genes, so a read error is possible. For the CDR3, the DNA is TGTGCCAGCAGCGGCAGGGTTGGAGGCCTGACCTATGTTTTT. It codes for CASSGRVGGLTYVF. The rearrangement joins TRBV9 to TRBJ2-2; the D gene could be TRBD1 or TRBD2 (5 bases each). This CDR3 has 14 amino acids. Per germline, CDR1 SGDLS and CDR2 YYNGEE.

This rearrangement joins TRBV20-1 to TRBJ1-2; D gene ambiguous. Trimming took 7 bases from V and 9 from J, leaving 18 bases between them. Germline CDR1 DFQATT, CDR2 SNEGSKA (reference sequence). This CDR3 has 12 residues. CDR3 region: CSVPTLQDSYTF. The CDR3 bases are TGCAGTGTTCCGACCCTCCAGGATAGCTACACCTTC.